This entry lists 15 T cell receptor beta chains sequenced from one sample in a study of chemoradiotherapy in HPV16-positive cancers. Using immunoSEQ multiplex PCR, the repertoire was profiled, and TCRdb retains in-frame clones only, with some absent. The table records around 30,000 clones, about nine tenths of them present only once. The sample was blood, taken from a patient who underwent chemoradiotherapy. These TCRs come from a human donor with HPV-associated anogenital cancer.

The CDR3: CASSLEGGGAYGYTF. The CDR3, as DNA: TGTGCCAGCAGCCTGGAGGGTGGGGGGGCCTATGGCTACACCTTC. The rearrangement uses TRBV7-6 and TRBJ1-2; D is possibly TRBD1 (6 bases). Trimming took off 5 bases at V and 4 bases at J, with 17 bases between the two ends. The CDR3 length is 15 residues. CDR1 and CDR2 (germline): SGHVS, FNYEAQ.

The rearrangement links TRBV4-1 to TRBJ1-4; D unclear. This CDR3 is built from 16 residues. Germline lookup yields CDR1 MGHRA and CDR2 YSYEKL. Trimming left V 0 bases short and J 6 bases short, with 14 bases between. Here the CDR3 reads CASSQDLGPPYEKLFF. Here the CDR3 DNA reads TGCGCCAGCAGCCAAGACCTAGGACCCCCCTATGAAAAACTGTTTTTT.

This chain links TRBV29-1 with TRBJ2-7; D gene uncertain. CDR1 is SQVTM, CDR2 ANQGSEA, per germline. The CDR3 runs 12 residues. V lost 3 bases, J lost 3 bases, and 9 bases lay in between. The CDR3 DNA reads TGCAGCGTTGATGTAGGCGGCTACGAGCAGTACTTC. It specifies CSVDVGGYEQYF.

The J gene is TRBJ2-3, the V gene TRBV5-4; 8 positions agree with TRBD2. Trimming at V came to 3 bases and at J to 2 bases, leaving 8 bases not matched to a gene. CDR1 SGHNT and CDR2 YYREEE come from the germline V gene (reference sequence). CDR3 length equals 16 residues. The CDR3 spells CASSSFQRGNTDTQYF. The CDR3 coding sequence is TGTGCCAGCAGCTCCTTCCAGCGGGGGAACACAGATACGCAGTATTTT.

V and J are TRBV7-8 and TRBJ1-1; D is uncertain. The CDR3 has 10 residues. V lost 4 bases and J 7 bases, leaving 4 bases between the germline ends. The germline V gene has CDR1 SGHVS and CDR2 FQNEAQ. The CDR3 protein is CASSSHEAFF. The CDR3 region has the DNA TGTGCCAGCAGCTCACATGAAGCTTTCTTT. The full variable domain, its missing parts supplied by reference TRBV7-8 and TRBJ1-1, is GAGVSQSPRYKVAKRGQDVALRCDPISGHVSLFWYQQALGQGPEFLTYFQNEAQLDKSGLPSDRFFAERPEGSVSTLKIQRTQQEDSAVYLCASSSHEAFFGQGTRLTVV.

V gene TRBV5-1 combines with J gene TRBJ2-5; D is ambiguous. The germline CDR1 and CDR2 sequences are SGHRS and YFSETQ. The CDR3 is 14 residues long. Trimming cost V 0 bases and J 1 base, with 7 bases left between them. The CDR3 DNA sequence: TGCGCCAGCAGCTTGGTTAGCCTCCAAGAGACCCAGTACTTC. This codes for CASSLVSLQETQYF.

This chain links TRBV11-2 with TRBJ1-6; 9 positions agree with TRBD1. V dropped 5 bases and J dropped 11; count of bases not matched to a gene: 7. This CDR3 has 14 residues. From germline, CDR1 is SGHAT and CDR2 FQNNGV. CDR3 bases: TGTGCCAGCAGCCCCGGGACAGGGCCAACACCCCTCCACTTT. Encoded protein: CASSPGTGPTPLHF.

The J gene is TRBJ1-1, the V gene TRBV2; weak D call: TRBD1 (6 bases). Germline V gene lookup returns CDR1 SNHLY and CDR2 FYNNEI. V lost 7 bases to trimming and J lost 4 bases, with 16 bases between them. This CDR3 is 14 amino acids long. The CDR3 bases are TGTGCCAGCAACCTACAGGGTCCCCGCACTGAAGCTTTCTTT. It is translated as CASNLQGPRTEAFF.

The chain has TRBV11-3 and TRBJ2-3; TRBD2 might be the D (7 bases). The V gene lost 4 bases and the J gene lost 2 bases, with 16 bases spanning the gap. Germline V gene data show CDR1 as SGHNT and CDR2 as YENEEA. The CDR3 runs to 16 residues. The CDR3 DNA is TGTGCCAGCAGCTCCCCTGCGGGGGCGCCCACAGATACGCAGTATTTT. Encoded protein: CASSSPAGAPTDTQYF.

The rearrangement uses TRBV5-1 and TRBJ2-7, with 8 bases that match TRBD2. Germline V lookup: CDR1 SGHRS, CDR2 YFSETQ. V was pared by 4 bases and J by 1 base, with 4 bases of the junction left unmatched. The CDR3 length is 14 residues. DNA for the CDR3: TGCGCCAGCAGCCCCGGGGGGGGATCCTACGAGCAGTACTTC. It is translated as CASSPGGGSYEQYF.

The chain couples TRBV13 to TRBJ1-1; D ambiguous. CDR1 is PRHDT, CDR2 FYEKMQ, per germline (reference sequence). The V end was cut by 5 bases, the J end by 2 bases, with 15 bases between. The CDR3 length is 15 residues. CDR3 protein: CASSRYGEGNTEAFF. In nucleotides, the CDR3 is TGTGCCAGCAGCCGCTATGGGGAGGGAAACACTGAAGCTTTCTTT.

In this sample, this clone turned up a few times. The rearrangement joins TRBV4-1 to TRBJ1-6; 11 bases are shared with TRBD1. This CDR3 region has 17 residues. The J segment lost 8 bases and the V segment lost 1 base, leaving 7 bases of the junction unmatched. The V gene's germline CDR1 is MGHRA and CDR2 YSYEKL. CDR3 region: CASSQVFGQGAYSPLHF. CDR3 nucleotide sequence: TGCGCCAGCAGCCAAGTATTTGGACAGGGGGCTTATTCACCCCTCCACTTT.

This rearrangement joins TRBV7-9 to TRBJ2-7, with TRBD1 as a possible D gene (7 bases). This CDR3 has 15 residues. Trimming stripped 5 bases from V and 3 bases from J, with 17 bases between. Per germline, CDR1 SEHNR and CDR2 FQNEAQ (reference sequence). CDR3 loop: CASSPRQGGYYEQYF. The DNA for the CDR3 is TGTGCCAGCAGCCCTCGTCAGGGGGGCTACTACGAGCAGTACTTC.

The chain employs TRBV5-4 and TRBJ1-2, with a weak D call TRBD1 (5 bases). V lost 2 bases, J lost 8 bases, and 10 bases lay in between. The length of the CDR3 is 12 residues. Germline CDR1 and CDR2: SGHNT and YYREEE (reference sequence). This CDR3 reads CASSFPGTGYTF. CDR3 in DNA: TGTGCCAGCAGCTTTCCGGGGACCGGCTACACCTTC.

The chain couples TRBV18 to TRBJ2-1, with 10 bases that match TRBD1. The germline V gene has CDR1 KGHSH and CDR2 LQKENI. This CDR3 region has 15 residues. Unmatched junction bases numbered 5, after V lost 4 bases and J lost 5 bases. CDR3 bases: TGTGCCAGCTCACAGAGGACAGGGGGTAACAATGAGCAGTTCTTC. Its translation: CASSQRTGGNNEQFF.